This T cell receptor beta chain emerged from a study of cytomegalovirus exposure and HLA in healthy donors. Findings and caveats of the study: Rarity characterized most TCR sequences, yet some public TCRs appeared in many donors.

The PCR ran on 60 Vbeta and 13 Jbeta primers. Data came from immunoSEQ multiplex PCR; TCRdb stores just in-frame clones and leaves some out. The data hold 200,000 or so clones, with roughly 80% observed a single time. Details on this clone: Its antigen is unidentified.

V was trimmed by 4 bases and J by 4 bases, leaving 4 bases between them. CDR3 size: 12 residues. The V gene's germline CDR1 is SGHTA and CDR2 FQGTGA. This clonotype was obtained from a woman in her forties or fifties in good health and CMV-seropositive. Material: PBMCs. The gene calls are TRBV7-3 and TRBJ2-2; D unresolved. This CDR3 reads CASSSITGELFF. CDR3 nucleotide sequence: TGTGCCAGCAGCTCCATCACCGGGGAGCTGTTTTTT.